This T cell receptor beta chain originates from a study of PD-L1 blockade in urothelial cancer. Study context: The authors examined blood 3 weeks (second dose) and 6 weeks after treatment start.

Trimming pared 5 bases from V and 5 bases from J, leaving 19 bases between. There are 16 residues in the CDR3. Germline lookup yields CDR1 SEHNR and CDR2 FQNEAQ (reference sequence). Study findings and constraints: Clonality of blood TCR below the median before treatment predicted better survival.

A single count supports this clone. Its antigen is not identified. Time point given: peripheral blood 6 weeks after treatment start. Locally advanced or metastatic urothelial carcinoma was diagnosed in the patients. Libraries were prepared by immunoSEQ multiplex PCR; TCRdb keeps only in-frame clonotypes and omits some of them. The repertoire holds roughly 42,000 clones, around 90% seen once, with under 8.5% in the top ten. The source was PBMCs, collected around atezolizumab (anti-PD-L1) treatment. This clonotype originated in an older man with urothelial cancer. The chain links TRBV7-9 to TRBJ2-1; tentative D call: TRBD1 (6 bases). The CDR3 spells CASSLSPSWTDNEQFF. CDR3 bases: TGTGCCAGCAGCCTATCCCCATCTTGGACAGACAATGAGCAGTTCTTC.